This T cell receptor (beta chain) was captured by sequencing in a study of blood T cell repertoires in COVID-19. As for the study in general: Collection of acute and convalescent COVID-19 samples took place in the United States, Italy and Spain. Sources were T cells, B-cell-depleted T cells, or PBMCs; the material itself was cDNA or gDNA.

Source study methods: Using reference gene primer amplification, nucleated cell counts were estimated. TCRdb's table, derived via immunoSEQ multiplex PCR, lists solely in-frame clones and lacks some. The V and J calls and clone size come from that table; D and trimming were worked out from the DNA. Among more than 65,000 clones listed, about nine tenths were seen once. Germline V gives CDR1 MDHEN, CDR2 SYDVKM. The length of the CDR3 is 11 residues. Between the trimmed V and J ends, which lost 3 bases and 8 bases, there was a span of 5 bases. The sequence was collected from a man aged 50-60 years with acute or convalescent COVID-19. The V call is TRBV28, the J call TRBJ2-1; D is uncertain. Sequenced sample: peripheral blood. For the CDR3, the DNA is TGTGCCAGCAGTTTCTTGTATGAGCAGTTCTTC. Amino acid sequence: CASSFLYEQFF.